This T cell receptor beta chain was identified during a study of cytomegalovirus exposure and HLA in healthy donors. The wider study: Earlier sequencing of 150 million to 200 million T cells yielded 120 million or so unique TCR beta sequences. Points from the study as a whole: TRBV6-2, TRBV6-3 and some other V segments were excluded as indistinguishable. Relative to equally common others, HLA-associated TCR beta chains showed greater clonal expansion in a later analysis. Roughly even sequencing depth across donors was the assumption behind the presence/absence analyses.

Germline CDR1 reads MRHNA; CDR2 reads SNTAGT. With 2 bases clipped from V and 4 bases from J, the junction kept 0 bases outside the gene matches. This CDR3 has 14 residues. PCR involved 60 Vbeta and 13 Jbeta primers. Repertoires were generated with immunoSEQ multiplex PCR, while TCRdb's copy carries only in-frame clones and drops some. The profile shows roughly 230,000 clones, 92% of them singletons. Points on this clone: No antigen is known for it.

This TCR was recovered from a girl aged 2 to 9 in good health and CMV-seronegative. The V call is TRBV6-4, the J call TRBJ2-3, with 10 bases fitting TRBD1. The sample consisted of PBMCs. The CDR3 here is CASSDGQGADTQYF. In DNA, the CDR3 is TGTGCCAGCAGTGACGGACAGGGGGCAGATACGCAGTATTTT.